This TCR beta chain was identified in a study of blood T cell repertoires in COVID-19. For the study at large: Samples came from the United States, Italy and Spain, spanning acute and convalescent COVID-19.

The CDR3 covers 18 residues. Method: immunoSEQ multiplex PCR; TCRdb's copy keeps in-frame clones and lacks some. In the table there are about 240,000 clones, roughly 77% of which are singletons. The receptor comes from a woman aged 80 or over with acute or convalescent COVID-19. The sequencing input was peripheral blood. This rearrangement joins TRBV21-1 to TRBJ2-7; the table's D call, TRBD1, was not checked against the DNA. TRBV21-1 is a documented pseudogene. CDR3 region: CASSIPCPIADKSYEQYF. The CDR3, as DNA: TGTGCCAGCAGCATTCCCTGTCCCATTGCGGACAAGTCCTACGAGCAGTACTTC.